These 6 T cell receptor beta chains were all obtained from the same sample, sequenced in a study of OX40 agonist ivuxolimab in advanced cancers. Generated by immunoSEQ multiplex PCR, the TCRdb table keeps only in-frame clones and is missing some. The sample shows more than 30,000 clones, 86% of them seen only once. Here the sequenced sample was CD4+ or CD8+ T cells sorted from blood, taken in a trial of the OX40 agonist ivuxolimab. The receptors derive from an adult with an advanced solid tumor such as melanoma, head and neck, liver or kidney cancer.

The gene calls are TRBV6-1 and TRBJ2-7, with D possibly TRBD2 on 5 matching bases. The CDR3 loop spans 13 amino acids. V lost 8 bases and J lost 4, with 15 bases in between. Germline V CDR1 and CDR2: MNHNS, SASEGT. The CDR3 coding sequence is TGTGCCAGCCAGGAGGTGGGGTTGTACGAGCAGTACTTC. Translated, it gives CASQEVGLYEQYF.

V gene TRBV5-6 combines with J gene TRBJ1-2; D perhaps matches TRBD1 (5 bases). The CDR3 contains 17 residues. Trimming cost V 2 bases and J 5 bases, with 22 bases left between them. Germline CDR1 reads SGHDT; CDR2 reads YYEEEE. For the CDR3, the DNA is TGTGCCAGCAGCTTAGGGATCGGGGCCCGGGGGGAGTATGGCTACACCTTC. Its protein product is CASSLGIGARGEYGYTF.

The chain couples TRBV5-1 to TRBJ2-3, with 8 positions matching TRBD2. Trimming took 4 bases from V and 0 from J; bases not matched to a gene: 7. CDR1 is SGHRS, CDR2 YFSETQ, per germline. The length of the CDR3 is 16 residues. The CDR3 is CASSPDSGASTDTQYF. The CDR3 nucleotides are TGCGCCAGCAGCCCGGATAGCGGGGCCAGCACAGATACGCAGTATTTT.

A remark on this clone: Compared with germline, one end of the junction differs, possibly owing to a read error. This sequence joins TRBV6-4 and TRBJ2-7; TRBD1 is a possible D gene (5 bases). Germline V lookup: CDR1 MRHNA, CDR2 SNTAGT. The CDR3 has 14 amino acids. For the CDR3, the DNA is TGTGCCAACAGTGTAGGGGCCTCCACCTACGAGCAGTACTTC. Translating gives CANSVGASTYEQYF.

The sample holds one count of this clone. The CDR3 coding sequence is TGTGCCAGCAGTCCCGCCGGGACAGGGAATGAAAAACTGTTTTTT. It translates to CASSPAGTGNEKLFF. The genes are TRBV4-2 and TRBJ1-4; 9 bases agree with TRBD1. The CDR3 extends over 15 amino acids. V lost 6 bases to trimming and J lost 5 bases; unmatched junction nucleotides: 7. CDR1 LGHNA and CDR2 YNFKEQ come from the germline V gene.

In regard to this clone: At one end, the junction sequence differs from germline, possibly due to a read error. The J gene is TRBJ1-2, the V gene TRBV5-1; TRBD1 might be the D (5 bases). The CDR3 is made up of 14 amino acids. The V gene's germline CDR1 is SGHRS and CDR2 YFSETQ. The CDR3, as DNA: TGCGCCAGCGCGCAGAGCATGCCAACGCAGGGCTACGCCTTC. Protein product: CASAQSMPTQGYAF.